This T cell receptor beta chain stems from a study of blood T cell repertoires in COVID-19. About the research overall: Samples came from the United States, Italy and Spain, spanning acute and convalescent COVID-19. T cells, B-cell-depleted T cells, or PBMCs supplied cDNA or gDNA.

Germline values: CDR1 LGHNA, CDR2 YNFKEQ. V shed 0 bases and J 7 bases; nucleotides not matched to a gene: 9. The CDR3 length is 17 residues. Original analysis: The assay estimated nucleated cells by amplifying reference gene primers. The repertoire was sequenced with immunoSEQ multiplex PCR; TCRdb's copy has only in-frame clones and lacks some. V and J calls and clone size are those listed in that table; D and trimming were worked out from the DNA. The sample contains 130,000 to 150,000 clones, around 81% of which appear only once. The sequence was obtained from a human donor with acute or convalescent COVID-19. The donor label of this sample is uncertain. Sequencing used peripheral blood. The chain uses TRBV4-2 and TRBJ2-5, with 12 bases aligning to TRBD2. The CDR3 DNA is TGTGCCAGCAGCCAAGAGGTCTGGACTAGCGGGGATACGACCCAGTACTTC. This translates into CASSQEVWTSGDTTQYF.